A single sample is the source of the 24 T cell receptor beta chains below, sequenced in a study of cytomegalovirus exposure and HLA in healthy donors. Primers: 60 Vbeta forward and 13 Jbeta reverse. TCRdb's table, derived via immunoSEQ multiplex PCR, lists solely in-frame clones and lacks some. The sample yields under 110,000 clones, roughly 74% seen once. The sample taken for sequencing was PBMCs. The receptor source for this set is a woman between 40 and 50 years old in good health and CMV-seronegative.

The gene calls are TRBV5-1 and TRBJ2-2, with TRBD2 matching over 11 bases. V trimming: 4 bases; J trimming: 1 base; junction bases outside the gene matches: 3. CDR1 SGHRS and CDR2 YFSETQ come from the germline V gene. The CDR3 spans 16 residues. CDR3 region: CASSRSGRGNTGELFF. Written as DNA, the CDR3 is TGCGCCAGCAGCCGTAGCGGGAGGGGGAACACCGGGGAGCTGTTTTTT.

The chain combines TRBV7-9 with TRBJ2-7, with no clear D. V lost 4 bases and J lost 4, with 17 bases in between. This CDR3 is 15 amino acids long. The V gene's germline CDR1 is SEHNR and CDR2 FQNEAQ (reference sequence). For the CDR3, the DNA is TGTGCCAGCAGCTCCGCCAAACTGTTGTCATACGAGCAGTACTTC. As protein: CASSSAKLLSYEQYF. The variable domain in full, with the rest retrieved from reference TRBV7-9 and TRBJ2-7, is DTGVSQNPRHKITKRGQNVTFRCDPISEHNRLYWYRQTLGQGPEFLTYFQNEAQLEKSRLLSDRFSAERPKGSFSTLEIQRTEQGDSAMYLCASSSAKLLSYEQYFGPGTRLTVT.

This clone showed up just a few times. This chain connects TRBV4-3 to TRBJ2-2; a possible D gene is TRBD2 (5 bases). Trimming left V 1 base short and J 7 bases short, with 13 bases between. This CDR3 is 15 amino acids long. Germline V lookup: CDR1 LGHNA, CDR2 YSLEER. The chain's CDR3 is CASSQANSVYGELFF. CDR3 DNA: TGCGCCAGCAGCCAAGCAAATAGCGTTTACGGGGAGCTGTTTTTT.

The table lists this clone with a few counts. The chain joins TRBV30 to TRBJ2-3; 11 bases are a match to TRBD1. CDR1 is GTSNPN and CDR2 is SVGIG in the germline V gene (reference sequence). Trimming cost V 5 bases and J 0 bases; bases outside gene matches: 1. The CDR3 has 14 residues. The CDR3 coding sequence is TGTGCCTGGGGACAGGGGGCGAGCACAGATACGCAGTATTTT. It is translated as CAWGQGASTDTQYF.

V usage is TRBV5-1 and J usage is TRBJ1-2; 7 bases line up with TRBD1. The CDR3 loop spans 15 amino acids. Germline CDR1 and CDR2: SGHRS and YFSETQ. Trimming took 0 bases from V and 4 from J; bases not matched to a gene: 6. The CDR3 nucleotides are TGCGCCAGCAGCTTGGGGGGACAGCGCTTCTATGGCTACACCTTC. Protein sequence: CASSLGGQRFYGYTF.

The chain couples TRBV9 to TRBJ2-5; TRBD1 aligns across 10 bases. Trimming cost V 5 bases and J 3 bases; bases outside gene matches: 10. In germline, CDR1 is SGDLS, CDR2 YYNGEE. The CDR3 has 16 amino acids. The CDR3 spells CASSRQGAIYEETQYF. In nucleotides, the CDR3 is TGTGCCAGCAGTAGACAGGGGGCAATTTATGAAGAGACCCAGTACTTC.

The rearrangement joins TRBV5-3 to TRBJ2-5, with TRBD2 matching 10 bases. TRBV5-3 has ORF status, its function being uncertain. Unmatched junction bases numbered 6, after V lost 0 bases and J lost 1 base. This CDR3 is 17 amino acids long. CDR3 amino acids: CARSLVIAGGPQETQYF. Written as DNA, the CDR3 is TGTGCCAGAAGCTTGGTGATAGCGGGGGGACCCCAAGAGACCCAGTACTTC.

This chain connects TRBV27 to TRBJ2-3, with TRBD2 matching 8 bases. Germline V gives CDR1 MNHEY, CDR2 SMNVEV (reference sequence). CDR3 length: 15 amino acids. J gave up 1 base and V 7 bases, and 7 bases lay outside the gene matches. The CDR3 protein is CASKEREQGTDTQYF. Here the CDR3 DNA reads TGTGCCAGCAAGGAGCGGGAGCAAGGCACAGATACGCAGTATTTT.

This clone has more than one count but fewer than ten. The chain has TRBV18 and TRBJ2-5, with D possibly matching TRBD1 (5 bases). There are 12 residues in the CDR3. Trimming shortened V by 4 bases and J by 4 bases, and 7 bases separated the two germline ends. CDR1 and CDR2 (germline): KGHSH, LQKENI. This CDR3 is CASSLGAETQYF. The CDR3 DNA follows: TGTGCCAGCTCACTAGGGGCAGAGACCCAGTACTTC.

Only one count was recorded for this clone. The chain is built from TRBV19 and TRBJ2-1, with D perhaps matching TRBD2 (5 bases). With 5 bases removed from V and 2 bases from J, the gap between germline ends came to 13 bases. CDR1 is LNHDA and CDR2 is SQIVND in the germline V gene (reference sequence). This CDR3 is built from 15 residues. CDR3 sequence: CASSPRAGAYNEQFF. As DNA, the CDR3 is TGTGCCAGTAGTCCCCGAGCCGGGGCCTACAATGAGCAGTTCTTC.

The rearrangement joins TRBV7-9 to TRBJ2-3, with TRBD2 matching over 12 bases. Germline lookup yields CDR1 SEHNR and CDR2 FQNEAQ (reference sequence). The V segment lost 0 bases and the J segment 5 bases; nucleotides outside the gene matches: 3. The CDR3 spans 16 residues. CDR3 coding DNA: TGTGCCAGCAGCTTAGCGACTAGCGGGAGTGGAGATACGCAGTATTTT. Residues: CASSLATSGSGDTQYF. The full variable domain, its missing parts supplied by reference TRBV7-9 and TRBJ2-3, is DTGVSQNPRHKITKRGQNVTFRCDPISEHNRLYWYRQTLGQGPEFLTYFQNEAQLEKSRLLSDRFSAERPKGSFSTLEIQRTEQGDSAMYLCASSLATSGSGDTQYFGPGTRLTVL.

The chain recombines TRBV10-3 with TRBJ1-5, with a possible D match to TRBD1 (6 bases). This CDR3 has 14 amino acids. CDR1 is ENHRY, CDR2 SYGVKD, per germline. Between the trimmed V and J ends, which lost 0 bases and 4 bases, there was a span of 7 bases. The CDR3 sequence is CAISESQGNQPQHF. Here the CDR3 DNA reads TGTGCCATCAGTGAGTCTCAGGGGAATCAGCCCCAGCATTTT.

The rearrangement links TRBV30 to TRBJ2-7; 8 positions match TRBD2. Germline V gives CDR1 GTSNPN, CDR2 SVGIG (reference sequence). V lost 4 bases and J lost 3; bases outside the gene matches: 5. The CDR3 totals 13 residues. As DNA, the CDR3 is TGTGCCTGGATGCCCGGGGGGGGCTACGAGCAGTACTTC. It specifies CAWMPGGGYEQYF.

This chain uses TRBV5-1 with TRBJ2-7, with D unresolved. The germline V gene encodes CDR1 SGHRS and CDR2 YFSETQ. Trimming left V 1 base short and J 0 bases short, with 5 bases between. The CDR3 is made up of 13 amino acids. Here the CDR3 reads CASSLHSSYEQYF. CDR3 coding DNA: TGCGCCAGCAGCTTGCACAGCTCCTACGAGCAGTACTTC.

V is TRBV7-3 and J is TRBJ2-7; D is perhaps TRBD2 (8 bases). CDR1 is SGHTA and CDR2 is FQGTGA in the germline V gene. Trimming took off 3 bases at V and 2 bases at J, with 14 bases between the two ends. The CDR3 consists of 15 residues. CDR3 in amino acids: CASSFSGGGPYEQYF. The DNA of the CDR3 is TGTGCCAGCAGCTTCTCGGGAGGGGGCCCCTACGAGCAGTACTTC.

A single count supports this clone. This chain links TRBV7-6 with TRBJ2-1, with 11 bases that match TRBD2. The J segment lost 8 bases and the V segment lost 5 bases, leaving 14 bases of the junction unmatched. Germline assignment: CDR1 SGHVS and CDR2 FNYEAQ. This CDR3 spans 17 amino acids. The CDR3 DNA is TGTGCCAGCAGCCCAAGAGGGGGAACTAGCGGGAGCCATGAGCAGTTCTTC. Its protein is CASSPRGGTSGSHEQFF.

The chain combines TRBV11-1 with TRBJ2-1; 9 bases are shared with TRBD1. Germline V gene data show CDR1 as SGHAT and CDR2 as FQDESV (reference sequence). The ends lost 1 base at V and 11 bases at J; junction bases unmatched: 12. The CDR3 loop spans 16 amino acids. The CDR3, as DNA: TGTGCCAGCAGCTTAGAAGTCGGGACAGGGCCAATTCAGCAGTTCTTC. Amino acid sequence: CASSLEVGTGPIQQFF.

As regards this clone: The junction and the germline gene differ at one end; a read error may be behind it. This chain uses TRBV7-9 with TRBJ2-5; D gene unclear. Judging by the DNA end, TRBJ2-7 fits better; the J call may be wrong. Germline V gene sequence: CDR1 SEHNR, CDR2 FQNEAQ (reference sequence). The length of the CDR3 is 12 residues. The CDR3 sequence: CSSSLSAYEQYF. The CDR3 coding sequence is TGTTCCAGCAGCTTATCCGCCTACGAGCAGTACTTC.

The CDR3: CASTPIGGYSNQPQHF. The CDR3, as DNA: TGTGCCAGCACCCCCATCGGGGGGTATAGCAATCAGCCCCAGCATTTT. The rearrangement uses TRBV28 and TRBJ1-5; TRBD1 is a possible D gene (5 bases). V was pared by 7 bases and J by 0 bases, with 16 bases between. CDR1 and CDR2 (germline): MDHEN, SYDVKM. The CDR3 runs 16 residues.

The chain joins TRBV7-3 to TRBJ2-5; D possibly corresponds to TRBD2 (5 bases). This CDR3 has 14 amino acids. The V end was cut by 5 bases, the J end by 5 bases, with 15 bases between. Looked up from germline, CDR1 is SGHTA and CDR2 is FQGTGA. This CDR3 reads CASSPFWPGETQYF. In nucleotides, the CDR3 is TGTGCCAGCAGCCCCTTCTGGCCGGGGGAGACCCAGTACTTC. The entire variable domain, with the rest obtained from reference TRBV7-3 and TRBJ2-5, is as follows: GAGVSQTPSNKVTEKGKYVELRCDPISGHTALYWYRQSLGQGPEFLIYFQGTGAADDSGLPNDRFFAVRPEGSVSTLKIQRTERGDSAVYLCASSPFWPGETQYFGPGTRLLVL.

This clone was recorded only once. The rearrangement uses TRBV7-9 and TRBJ2-5; a weak D match, TRBD1 (5 bases). The germline V gene encodes CDR1 SEHNR and CDR2 FQNEAQ (reference sequence). This CDR3 is 13 amino acids long. V dropped 0 bases and J dropped 4 bases, with 6 bases sitting between them. In nucleotides, the CDR3 is TGTGCCAGCAGCTTAGCGGGGCTAGAGACCCAGTACTTC. Translated, it gives CASSLAGLETQYF.

This chain connects TRBV4-2 to TRBJ2-1; TRBD2 agrees at 9 bases. With V trimmed by 4 bases and J by 4 bases, 8 bases remained unmatched. The CDR3 sequence is 16 residues long. From germline, CDR1 is LGHNA and CDR2 YNFKEQ. The CDR3 loop reads CASSRVTSGEYNEQFF. The CDR3 bases are TGTGCCAGCAGCCGAGTGACTAGCGGAGAGTACAATGAGCAGTTCTTC.

CDR3 coding DNA: TGTGCCAGCAGTTTATTCAGGGGCGAGCAGTACTTC. Its translation: CASSLFRGEQYF. The chain links TRBV28 to TRBJ2-7; tentative D call: TRBD1 (6 bases). CDR1 MDHEN and CDR2 SYDVKM come from the germline V gene. The CDR3 loop spans 12 amino acids. Between the trimmed V and J ends, which lost 1 base and 6 bases, there was a span of 7 bases.

This clone was detected once. This sequence joins TRBV6-5 and TRBJ1-1, with TRBD1 matching over 12 bases. The CDR3 contains 16 residues. The V and J ends lost 4 bases and 4 bases, in that order; junction bases with no gene match: 7. The germline gives CDR1 MNHEY, CDR2 SVGAGI. CDR3 loop: CASSFGTGGLGTEAFF. CDR3 sequence (DNA): TGTGCCAGCAGTTTCGGGACAGGGGGCCTCGGCACTGAAGCTTTCTTT.